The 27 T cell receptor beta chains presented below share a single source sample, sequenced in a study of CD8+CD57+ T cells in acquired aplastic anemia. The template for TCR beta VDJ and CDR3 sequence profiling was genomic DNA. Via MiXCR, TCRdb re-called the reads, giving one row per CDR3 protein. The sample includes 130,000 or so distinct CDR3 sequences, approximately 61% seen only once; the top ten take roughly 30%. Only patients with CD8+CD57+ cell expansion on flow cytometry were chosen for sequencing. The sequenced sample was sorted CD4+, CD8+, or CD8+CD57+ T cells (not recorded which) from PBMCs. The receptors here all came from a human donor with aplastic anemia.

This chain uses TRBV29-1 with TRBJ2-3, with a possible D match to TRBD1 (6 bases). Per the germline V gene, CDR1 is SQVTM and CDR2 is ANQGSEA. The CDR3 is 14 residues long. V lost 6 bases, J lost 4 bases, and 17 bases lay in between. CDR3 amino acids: CSVHGTPSSDTQYF. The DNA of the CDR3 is TGCAGCGTGCACGGGACACCAAGCTCAGATACGCAGTATTTT.

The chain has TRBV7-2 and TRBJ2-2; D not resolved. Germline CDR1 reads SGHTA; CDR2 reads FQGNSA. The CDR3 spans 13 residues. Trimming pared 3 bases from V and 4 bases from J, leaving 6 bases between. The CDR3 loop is CASSFVFTGELFF. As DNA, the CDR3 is TGTGCCAGCAGCTTTGTCTTCACCGGGGAGCTGTTTTTT.

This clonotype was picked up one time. This CDR3 is CASSGGTKYGYTF. As DNA, the CDR3 is TGTGCCAGCAGCGGAGGGACCAAATATGGCTACACCTTC. V is TRBV9 and J is TRBJ1-2; perhaps TRBD1 as D (5 bases). In germline, CDR1 is SGDLS, CDR2 YYNGEE. The V end lost 3 bases, the J end lost 5 bases, and 11 bases lay between the germline ends. CDR3 size: 13 residues. Based on the CDR3 plus reference TRBV9 and TRBJ1-2, the full variable domain is DSGVTQTPKHLITATGQRVTLRCSPRSGDLSVYWYQQSLDQGLQFLIQYYNGEERAKGNILERFSAQQFPDLHSELNLSSLELGDSALYFCASSGGTKYGYTFGSGTRLTVV.

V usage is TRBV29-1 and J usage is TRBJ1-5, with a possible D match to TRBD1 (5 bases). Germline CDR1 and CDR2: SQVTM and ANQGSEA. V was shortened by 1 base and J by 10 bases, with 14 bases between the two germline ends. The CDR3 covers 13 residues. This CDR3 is CSVEGEGEGPQHF. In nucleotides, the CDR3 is TGCAGCGTTGAAGGAGAAGGGGAGGGACCCCAGCATTTT.

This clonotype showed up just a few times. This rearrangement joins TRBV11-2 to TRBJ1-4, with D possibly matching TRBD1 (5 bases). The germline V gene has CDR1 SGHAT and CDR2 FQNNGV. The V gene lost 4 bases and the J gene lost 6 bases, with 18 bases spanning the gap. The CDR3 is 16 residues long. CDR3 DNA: TGTGCCAGCAGCTGGGGCCGTCGGGTCGAGGATGAAAAACTGTTTTTT. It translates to CASSWGRRVEDEKLFF.

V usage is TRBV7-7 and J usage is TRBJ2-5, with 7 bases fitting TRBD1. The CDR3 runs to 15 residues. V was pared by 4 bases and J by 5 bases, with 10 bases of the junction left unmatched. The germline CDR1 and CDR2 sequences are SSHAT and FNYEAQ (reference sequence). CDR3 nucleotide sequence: TGTGCCAGCAGCTCGGGCAGGGTAGGGGGCGAGACCCAGTACTTC. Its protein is CASSSGRVGGETQYF.

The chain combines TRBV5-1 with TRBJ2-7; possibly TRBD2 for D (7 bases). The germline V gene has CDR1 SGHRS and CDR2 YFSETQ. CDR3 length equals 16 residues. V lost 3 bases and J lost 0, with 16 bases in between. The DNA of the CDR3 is TGCGCCAGCAGCTCGTGGGGGGGCGCGGGCTCCTACGAGCAGTACTTC. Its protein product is CASSSWGGAGSYEQYF.

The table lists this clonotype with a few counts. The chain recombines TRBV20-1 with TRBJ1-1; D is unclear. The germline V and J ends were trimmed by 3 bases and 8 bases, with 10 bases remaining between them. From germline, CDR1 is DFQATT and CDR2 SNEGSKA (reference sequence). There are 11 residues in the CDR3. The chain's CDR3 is CSASEAAEAFF. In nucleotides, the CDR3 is TGCAGTGCTAGTGAGGCAGCAGAAGCTTTCTTT.

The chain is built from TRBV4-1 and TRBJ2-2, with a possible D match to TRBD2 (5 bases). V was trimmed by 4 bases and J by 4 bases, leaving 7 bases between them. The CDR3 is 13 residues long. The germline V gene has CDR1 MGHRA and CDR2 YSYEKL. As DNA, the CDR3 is TGCGCCAGCAGCCGAGCGGCCACCGGGGAGCTGTTTTTT. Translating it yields CASSRAATGELFF.

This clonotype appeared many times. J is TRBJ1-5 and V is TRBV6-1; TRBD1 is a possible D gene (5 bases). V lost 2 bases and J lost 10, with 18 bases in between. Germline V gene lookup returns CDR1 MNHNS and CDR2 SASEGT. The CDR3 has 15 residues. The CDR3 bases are TGTGCCAGCAGTGAAATCCCCAGGGCGGAGGGACCCCAGCATTTT. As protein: CASSEIPRAEGPQHF.

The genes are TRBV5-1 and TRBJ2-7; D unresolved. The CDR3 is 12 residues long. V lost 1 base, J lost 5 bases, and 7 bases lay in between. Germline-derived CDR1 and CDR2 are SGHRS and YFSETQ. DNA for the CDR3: TGCGCCAGCAGCTTGAAGGGCCACGAGCAGTACTTC. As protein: CASSLKGHEQYF.

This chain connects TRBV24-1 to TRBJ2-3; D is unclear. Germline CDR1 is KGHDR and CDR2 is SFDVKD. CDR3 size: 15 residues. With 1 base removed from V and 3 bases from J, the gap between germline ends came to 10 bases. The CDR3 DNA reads TGTGCCACCAGTGATTTCGGCGGCAGTACAGATACGCAGTATTTT. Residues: CATSDFGGSTDTQYF.

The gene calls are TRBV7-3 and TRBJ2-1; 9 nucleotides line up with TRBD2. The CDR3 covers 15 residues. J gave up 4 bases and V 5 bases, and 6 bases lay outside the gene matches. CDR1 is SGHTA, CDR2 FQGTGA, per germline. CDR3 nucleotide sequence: TGTGCCAGCAGCCTCGGACTAGCGCGGTACAATGAGCAGTTCTTC. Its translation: CASSLGLARYNEQFF.

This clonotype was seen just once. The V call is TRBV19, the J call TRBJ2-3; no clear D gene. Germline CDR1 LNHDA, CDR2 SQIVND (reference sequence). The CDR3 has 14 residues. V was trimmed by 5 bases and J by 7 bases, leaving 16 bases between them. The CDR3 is CASSEAPTRHTQYF. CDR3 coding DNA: TGTGCCAGTAGTGAAGCCCCTACGCGTCATACGCAGTATTTT.

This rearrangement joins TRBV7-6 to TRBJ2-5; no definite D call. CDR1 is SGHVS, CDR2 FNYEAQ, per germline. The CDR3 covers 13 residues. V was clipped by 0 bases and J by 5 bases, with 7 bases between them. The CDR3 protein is CASSLASTETQYF. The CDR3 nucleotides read TGTGCCAGCAGCTTAGCGTCGACGGAGACCCAGTACTTC. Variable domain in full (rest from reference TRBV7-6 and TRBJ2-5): GAGVSQSPRYKVTKRGQDVALRCDPISGHVSLYWYRQALGQGPEFLTYFNYEAQQDKSGLPNDRFSAERPEGSISTLTIQRTEQRDSAMYRCASSLASTETQYFGPGTRLLVL.

The CDR3 region is CASSLDGYYEQYF. The CDR3 DNA reads TGTGCCAGCAGCTTGGACGGCTACTACGAGCAGTACTTC. The rearrangement uses TRBV7-2 and TRBJ2-7; D call uncertain. The germline V and J ends were trimmed by 3 bases and 3 bases, with 9 bases remaining between them. Germline CDR1 reads SGHTA; CDR2 reads FQGNSA. The CDR3 totals 13 residues.

CDR3 DNA: TGTGCCAGCAGCCTAGACAACACTGAAGCTTTCTTT. Its protein is CASSLDNTEAFF. This chain uses TRBV7-9 with TRBJ1-1; the D is unclear. The V end was cut by 5 bases, the J end by 2 bases, with 6 bases between. Germline assignment: CDR1 SEHNR and CDR2 FQNEAQ (reference sequence). This CDR3 is 12 amino acids long. The full variable domain, with the rest looked up from reference TRBV7-9 and TRBJ1-1, is DTGVSQNPRHKITKRGQNVTFRCDPISEHNRLYWYRQTLGQGPEFLTYFQNEAQLEKSRLLSDRFSAERPKGSFSTLEIQRTEQGDSAMYLCASSLDNTEAFFGQGTRLTVV.

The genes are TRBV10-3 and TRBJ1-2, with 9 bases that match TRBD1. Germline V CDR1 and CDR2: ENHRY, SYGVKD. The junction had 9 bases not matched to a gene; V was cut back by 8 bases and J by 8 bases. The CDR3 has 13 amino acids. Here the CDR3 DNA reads TGTGCCATCGGTCAACAGGGGGCAGGGGGCTACACCTTC. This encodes CAIGQQGAGGYTF.

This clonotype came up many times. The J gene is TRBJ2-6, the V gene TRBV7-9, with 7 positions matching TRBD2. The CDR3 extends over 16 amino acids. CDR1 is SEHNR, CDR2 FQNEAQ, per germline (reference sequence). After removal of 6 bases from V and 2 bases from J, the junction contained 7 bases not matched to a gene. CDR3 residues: CASRPERGAGANVLTF. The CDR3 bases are TGTGCCAGCAGACCCGAGCGGGGAGCTGGGGCCAACGTCCTGACTTTC.

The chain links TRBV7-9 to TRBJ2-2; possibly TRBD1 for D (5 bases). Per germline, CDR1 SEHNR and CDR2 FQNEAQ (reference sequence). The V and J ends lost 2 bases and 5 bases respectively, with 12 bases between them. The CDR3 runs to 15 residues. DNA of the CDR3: TGTGCCAGCAGCTTAAGGGGCCAAGTTACCGGGGAGCTGTTTTTT. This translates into CASSLRGQVTGELFF.

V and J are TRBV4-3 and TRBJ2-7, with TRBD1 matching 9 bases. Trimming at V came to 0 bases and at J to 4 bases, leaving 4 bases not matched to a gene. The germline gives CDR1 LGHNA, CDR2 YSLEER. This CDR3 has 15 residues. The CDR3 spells CASSQDYRGLYEQYF. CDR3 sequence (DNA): TGCGCCAGCAGCCAAGATTACAGGGGGCTGTACGAGCAGTACTTC.

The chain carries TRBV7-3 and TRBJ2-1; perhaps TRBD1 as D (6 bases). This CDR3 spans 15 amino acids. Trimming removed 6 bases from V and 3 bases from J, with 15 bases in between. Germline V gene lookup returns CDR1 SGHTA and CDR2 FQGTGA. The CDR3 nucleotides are TGTGCCAGCAGGCAGGGCAGGGGAGTCTACAATGAGCAGTTCTTC. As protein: CASRQGRGVYNEQFF.

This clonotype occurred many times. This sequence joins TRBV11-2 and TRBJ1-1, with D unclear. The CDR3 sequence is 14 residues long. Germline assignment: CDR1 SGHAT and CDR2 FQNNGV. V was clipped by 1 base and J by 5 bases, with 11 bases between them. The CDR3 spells CASSLGGGRTEAFF. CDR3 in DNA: TGTGCCAGCAGCTTAGGCGGAGGGAGGACTGAAGCTTTCTTT.

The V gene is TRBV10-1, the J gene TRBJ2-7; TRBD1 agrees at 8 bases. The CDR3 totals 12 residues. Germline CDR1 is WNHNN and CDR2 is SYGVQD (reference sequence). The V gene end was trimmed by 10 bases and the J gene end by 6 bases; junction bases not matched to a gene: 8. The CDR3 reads CATLWTGLEQYF. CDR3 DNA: TGCGCCACCTTATGGACAGGGCTCGAGCAGTACTTC.

The CDR3 here is CASSDRGTGVYTF. CDR3 DNA sequence: TGCGCCAGCAGTGACAGGGGGACAGGGGTCTACACCTTC. This chain joins TRBV10-1 and TRBJ1-2; TRBD1 matches 10 bases. The V gene's germline CDR1 is WNHNN and CDR2 SYGVQD (reference sequence). This CDR3 region has 13 residues. V was pared by 3 bases and J by 10 bases, with 5 bases of the junction left unmatched.

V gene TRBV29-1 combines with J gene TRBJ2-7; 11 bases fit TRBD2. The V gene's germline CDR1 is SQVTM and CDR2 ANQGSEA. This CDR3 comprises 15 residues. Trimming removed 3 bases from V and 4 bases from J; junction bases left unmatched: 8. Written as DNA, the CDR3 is TGCAGCGTTGACGGTCTAGCGGGAGGCGGGTACGAGCAGTACTTC. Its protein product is CSVDGLAGGGYEQYF.

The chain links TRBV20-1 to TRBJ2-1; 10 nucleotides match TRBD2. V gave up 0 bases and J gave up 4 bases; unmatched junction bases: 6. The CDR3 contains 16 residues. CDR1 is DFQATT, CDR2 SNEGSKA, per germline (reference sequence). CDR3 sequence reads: CSARDMGSGGYNEQFF. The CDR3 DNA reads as TGCAGTGCTAGAGATATGGGTAGCGGGGGGTACAATGAGCAGTTCTTC.